The 27 T cell receptor beta chains listed next were all sequenced from one sample in a study of blood T cell repertoires in COVID-19. Some clones are missing from TCRdb's copy, which holds only in-frame ones; the method was immunoSEQ multiplex PCR. The data hold about 370,000 clones, with 89% observed a single time. Sequencing used peripheral blood. The origin of the receptors is a woman aged 25 to 39 with COVID-19, enrolled during active disease.

This chain links TRBV5-4 with TRBJ1-5, with a tentative D call TRBD1 (6 bases). Trimming took off 3 bases at V and 7 bases at J, with 11 bases between the two ends. Germline values: CDR1 SGHNT, CDR2 YYREEE (reference sequence). This CDR3 comprises 13 residues. CDR3 DNA sequence: TGTGCCAGCAGCTGGGACAAGGGCCAGCCCCAGCATTTT. Amino acid sequence: CASSWDKGQPQHF.

The chain uses TRBV4-3 and TRBJ2-5, with D unresolved. This CDR3 has 16 amino acids. Between the trimmed V and J ends, which lost 0 bases and 5 bases, there was a span of 16 bases. CDR1 and CDR2 from the germline V gene are LGHNA and YSLEER. The DNA of the CDR3 is TGCGCCAGCAGCCAAGAGGCTGGTAGGAGTTACGAGACCCAGTACTTC. This codes for CASSQEAGRSYETQYF.

The CDR3 bases are TGCGCCAGCAGCCAATTACAGAACTCGCATGGCTACACCTTC. It specifies CASSQLQNSHGYTF. The chain carries TRBV4-1 and TRBJ1-2; D gene ambiguous. V lost 2 bases, J lost 6 bases, and 13 bases lay in between. This CDR3 region has 14 residues. From germline, CDR1 is MGHRA and CDR2 YSYEKL.

The chain combines TRBV5-1 with TRBJ1-1; maybe TRBD1 (5 bases). Per the germline V gene, CDR1 is SGHRS and CDR2 is YFSETQ. This CDR3 has 13 residues. Between the trimmed V and J ends, which lost 4 bases and 0 bases, there was a span of 7 bases. The CDR3 DNA reads as TGCGCCAGCAGCCCACAGGTGAACACTGAAGCTTTCTTT. It specifies CASSPQVNTEAFF.

The chain carries TRBV25-1 and TRBJ2-3, with a possible D match to TRBD1 (5 bases). The CDR3 sequence is 14 residues long. V was trimmed by 2 bases and J by 7 bases, leaving 13 bases between them. Per germline, CDR1 MGHDK and CDR2 SYGVNS. CDR3 coding DNA: TGTGCCAGCAGTGAACCTGGGGCTACTCATACGCAGTATTTT. Translated, it gives CASSEPGATHTQYF.

The chain uses TRBV3-1 (or the pseudogene TRBV3-2) and TRBJ1-1; perhaps TRBD1 as D (5 bases). The germline CDR1 and CDR2 sequences are LGHDT and YNNKEL (reference sequence). This CDR3 is built from 15 residues. Trimming removed 5 bases at V and 0 bases at J, with 13 bases between. This CDR3 reads CASSFGDYLNTEAFF. The CDR3 DNA reads TGTGCCAGCAGCTTCGGGGACTACTTGAACACTGAAGCTTTCTTT.

The chain has TRBV13 and TRBJ2-1; 12 nucleotides agree with TRBD2. The ends lost 5 bases at V and 7 bases at J; junction bases unmatched: 24. CDR1 and CDR2 from the germline V gene are PRHDT and FYEKMQ (reference sequence). The CDR3 length is 21 residues. DNA for the CDR3: TGTGCCAGCAGCGCCGTCGGGGGGCTAGCGGGAGGGCCCGGTACGGTTAATGAGCAGTTCTTC. This translates into CASSAVGGLAGGPGTVNEQFF.

This clone was detected once. The chain recombines TRBV29-1 with TRBJ1-2, with D unclear. Trimming removed 1 base from V and 4 bases from J, with 10 bases in between. The CDR3 is 13 residues long. The germline gives CDR1 SQVTM, CDR2 ANQGSEA. The CDR3 sequence: CSVEAQPGYGYTF. The CDR3 DNA sequence: TGCAGCGTTGAAGCCCAGCCAGGCTATGGCTACACCTTC.

The rearrangement joins TRBV15 to TRBJ2-3; 9 bases are shared with TRBD1. V lost 3 bases and J lost 5; bases outside the gene matches: 12. This CDR3 spans 17 amino acids. Germline values: CDR1 LNHNV, CDR2 YYDKDF (reference sequence). The CDR3 sequence is CATSRSGTGTIRDTQYF. The CDR3 coding sequence is TGTGCCACCAGCAGGTCGGGGACAGGGACTATTCGAGATACGCAGTATTTT. Full variable domain (rest looked up from reference TRBV15 and TRBJ2-3): DAMVIQNPRYQVTQFGKPVTLSCSQTLNHNVMYWYQQKSSQAPKLLFHYYDKDFNNEADTPDNFQSRRPNTSFCFLDIRSPGLGDTAMYLCATSRSGTGTIRDTQYFGPGTRLTVL.

This sequence joins TRBV7-8 and TRBJ2-3; 9 bases are a match to TRBD2. V shed 5 bases and J 3 bases; nucleotides not matched to a gene: 15. The CDR3 length is 18 residues. The germline V gene encodes CDR1 SGHVS and CDR2 FQNEAQ. DNA of the CDR3: TGTGCCAGCAGCCCGGGCTTTTTGCGGGGGGGCCGGACAGATACGCAGTATTTT. Its protein product is CASSPGFLRGGRTDTQYF.

This clone appeared a single time. This rearrangement joins TRBV18 to TRBJ1-1; 7 bases agree with TRBD1. This CDR3 comprises 14 residues. Germline V gene lookup returns CDR1 KGHSH and CDR2 LQKENI. The V and J ends lost 5 bases and 1 base, in that order; junction bases with no gene match: 4. The CDR3 DNA sequence: TGTGCCAGCTCATCCGGGACAGCGAACACTGAAGCTTTCTTT. Translating it yields CASSSGTANTEAFF. The variable domain in full, with the rest retrieved from reference TRBV18 and TRBJ1-1, is NAGVMQNPRHLVRRRGQEARLRCSPMKGHSHVYWYRQLPEEGLKFMVYLQKENIIDESGMPKERFSAEFPKEGPSILRIQQVVRGDSAAYFCASSSGTANTEAFFGQGTRLTVV.

The chain uses TRBV6-4 and TRBJ2-3, with 9 bases that match TRBD2. CDR1 is MRHNA, CDR2 SNTAGT, per germline. V was pared by 5 bases and J by 5 bases, with 2 bases of the junction left unmatched. The CDR3 loop spans 13 amino acids. The CDR3 DNA follows: TGTGCCAGCAGTAGACTAGCGGAAGATACGCAGTATTTT. Protein: CASSRLAEDTQYF.

The CDR3 sequence: CASSQDLSAGAQEKLFF. As DNA, the CDR3 is TGTGCCAGCAGCCAAGATCTTTCGGCAGGGGCACAGGAAAAACTGTTTTTT. The V and J genes are TRBV4-2 and TRBJ1-4, with D possibly matching TRBD1 (6 bases). Germline loops: CDR1 LGHNA, CDR2 YNFKEQ. This CDR3 is built from 17 residues. V was trimmed by 0 bases and J by 8 bases, leaving 19 bases between them.

The rearrangement links TRBV4-1 to TRBJ1-5; D is unresolved. CDR1 and CDR2 (germline): MGHRA, YSYEKL. This CDR3 is built from 13 residues. Trimming removed 2 bases from V and 6 bases from J, with 8 bases in between. The CDR3 region is CASSQNYGQPQHF. CDR3 coding DNA: TGCGCCAGCAGCCAAAATTACGGTCAGCCCCAGCATTTT.

The chain uses TRBV7-2 and TRBJ1-1; D gene unclear. This CDR3 has 15 residues. Germline CDR1 SGHTA, CDR2 FQGNSA. V lost 1 base and J lost 5, with 14 bases in between. The CDR3 nucleotides are TGTGCCAGCAGCTTAGTTGTCAGCGGAGGGACTGAAGCTTTCTTT. Translating it yields CASSLVVSGGTEAFF. Supplemented by reference TRBV7-2 and TRBJ1-1, the full variable domain reads GAGVSQSPSNKVTEKGKDVELRCDPISGHTALYWYRQSLGQGLEFLIYFQGNSAPDKSGLPSDRFSAERTGGSVSTLTIQRTQQEDSAVYLCASSLVVSGGTEAFFGQGTRLTVV.

This clone was seen a handful of times. This chain links TRBV6-5 with TRBJ1-6; no definite D call. Per the germline V gene, CDR1 is MNHEY and CDR2 is SVGAGI. The CDR3 is made up of 15 amino acids. V was pared by 7 bases and J by 6 bases, with 16 bases between. The CDR3 protein is CASTPGRGLNSPLHF. CDR3 DNA sequence: TGTGCCAGCACCCCGGGCAGAGGACTTAATTCACCCCTCCACTTT.

This clone was seen a single time. The chain links TRBV11-3 to TRBJ2-3, with D possibly matching TRBD1 (5 bases). Trimming stripped 5 bases from V and 0 bases from J, with 9 bases between. The CDR3 contains 14 residues. CDR1 is SGHNT, CDR2 YENEEA, per germline. DNA of the CDR3: TGTGCCAGCAGCGCGACAGCTAGCACAGATACGCAGTATTTT. Translated, it gives CASSATASTDTQYF.

This rearrangement joins TRBV4-1 to TRBJ1-5; maybe TRBD1 (5 bases). CDR1 MGHRA and CDR2 YSYEKL come from the germline V gene. V lost 0 bases to trimming and J lost 1 base, with 13 bases between them. The CDR3 spans 17 residues. CDR3 DNA: TGCGCCAGCAGCCAAGAAGCGGGGGACGAAAGCAATCAGCCCCAGCATTTT. Translated: CASSQEAGDESNQPQHF.

Worth noting for this clone: The same CDR3 also results from other DNA sequences found in this sample. The V and J genes are TRBV5-1 and TRBJ2-5; D might be TRBD1 (5 bases). The CDR3 is 14 amino acids. The ends were cut back, 0 bases at V and 5 bases at J, with 11 bases in the middle. From germline, CDR1 is SGHRS and CDR2 YFSETQ. In nucleotides, the CDR3 is TGCGCCAGCAGCTTGGCCTTGGCAGGGGAGACCCAGTACTTC. It yields the protein CASSLALAGETQYF. The full variable domain, completed using reference TRBV5-1 and TRBJ2-5, is KAGVTQTPRYLIKTRGQQVTLSCSPISGHRSVSWYQQTPGQGLQFLFEYFSETQRNKGNFPGRFSGRQFSNSRSEMNVSTLELGDSALYLCASSLALAGETQYFGPGTRLLVL.

The rearrangement joins TRBV19 to TRBJ1-5; possibly TRBD1 for D (6 bases). The CDR3 covers 14 residues. Germline CDR1 reads LNHDA; CDR2 reads SQIVND (reference sequence). Trimming stripped 3 bases from V and 5 bases from J, with 11 bases between. In nucleotides, the CDR3 is TGTGCCAGTAGTATGTGGGACACTTATCAGCCCCAGCATTTT. It translates to CASSMWDTYQPQHF.

The gene calls are TRBV28 and TRBJ2-3; 7 bases line up with TRBD1. The CDR3 spans 15 residues. V dropped 6 bases and J dropped 1; count of bases not matched to a gene: 7. From germline, CDR1 is MDHEN and CDR2 SYDVKM. CDR3 DNA: TGTGCCAGCAGCACAGGGGAGTGGGGCACAGATACGCAGTATTTT. Translated, it gives CASSTGEWGTDTQYF. The whole variable domain, filled in from reference TRBV28 and TRBJ2-3, reads DVKVTQSSRYLVKRTGEKVFLECVQDMDHENMFWYRQDPGLGLRLIYFSYDVKMKEKGDIPEGYSVSREKKERFSLILESASTNQTSMYLCASSTGEWGTDTQYFGPGTRLTVL.

The chain is built from TRBV18 and TRBJ1-5; D perhaps matches TRBD1 (5 bases). CDR1 is KGHSH, CDR2 LQKENI, per germline. The CDR3 covers 15 residues. Trimming cost V 3 bases and J 5 bases, with 14 bases left between them. DNA for the CDR3: TGTGCCAGCTCACCCCCGTACGGGGGAGATCAGCCCCAGCATTTT. It specifies CASSPPYGGDQPQHF.

V and J are TRBV18 and TRBJ2-3; D uncertain. This CDR3 is built from 12 residues. Looked up from germline, CDR1 is KGHSH and CDR2 is LQKENI. V dropped 3 bases and J dropped 4 bases, with 5 bases sitting between them. The CDR3, as DNA: TGTGCCAGCTCACCCAGCGCAGATACGCAGTATTTT. The encoded protein is CASSPSADTQYF.

V usage is TRBV15 and J usage is TRBJ2-5, with 15 bases fitting TRBD2. The germline gives CDR1 LNHNV, CDR2 YYDKDF (reference sequence). V gave up 1 base and J gave up 5 bases; unmatched junction bases: 8. This CDR3 contains 18 residues. CDR3 nucleotides: TGTGCCACCAGCAGAGGAGGGACTAGCGGGGGGAGGAGGGAGACCCAGTACTTC. This codes for CATSRGGTSGGRRETQYF.

This clone has a handful of counts. This rearrangement joins TRBV3-1 (or the pseudogene TRBV3-2) to TRBJ1-1, with a weak D call TRBD1 (6 bases). Trimming stripped 4 bases from V and 2 bases from J, with 23 bases between. In germline, CDR1 is LGHDT, CDR2 YNNKEL (reference sequence). There are 18 residues in the CDR3. DNA of the CDR3: TGTGCCAGCAGCCCGATAAGTTGGGAAACAGGGAAAAACACTGAAGCTTTCTTT. It encodes CASSPISWETGKNTEAFF.

The CDR3 DNA reads TGTGCCAGCAGGAGGACTAGCGGGATGGGGGAGCAGTTCTTC. Protein product: CASRRTSGMGEQFF. The genes are TRBV11-3 and TRBJ2-1; the match to TRBD2 covers 12 bases. With 6 bases clipped from V and 10 bases from J, the junction kept 7 bases outside the gene matches. This CDR3 is 14 amino acids long. From germline, CDR1 is SGHNT and CDR2 YENEEA.

V usage is TRBV4-3 and J usage is TRBJ1-2, with a tentative D call TRBD1 (6 bases). Trimming removed 3 bases at V and 5 bases at J, with 22 bases between. The V gene's germline CDR1 is LGHNA and CDR2 YSLEER. The CDR3 is 17 residues long. CDR3 protein: CASSHSMGGGAPYGYTF. CDR3 in DNA: TGCGCCAGCAGCCACTCAATGGGGGGGGGCGCCCCGTATGGCTACACCTTC.